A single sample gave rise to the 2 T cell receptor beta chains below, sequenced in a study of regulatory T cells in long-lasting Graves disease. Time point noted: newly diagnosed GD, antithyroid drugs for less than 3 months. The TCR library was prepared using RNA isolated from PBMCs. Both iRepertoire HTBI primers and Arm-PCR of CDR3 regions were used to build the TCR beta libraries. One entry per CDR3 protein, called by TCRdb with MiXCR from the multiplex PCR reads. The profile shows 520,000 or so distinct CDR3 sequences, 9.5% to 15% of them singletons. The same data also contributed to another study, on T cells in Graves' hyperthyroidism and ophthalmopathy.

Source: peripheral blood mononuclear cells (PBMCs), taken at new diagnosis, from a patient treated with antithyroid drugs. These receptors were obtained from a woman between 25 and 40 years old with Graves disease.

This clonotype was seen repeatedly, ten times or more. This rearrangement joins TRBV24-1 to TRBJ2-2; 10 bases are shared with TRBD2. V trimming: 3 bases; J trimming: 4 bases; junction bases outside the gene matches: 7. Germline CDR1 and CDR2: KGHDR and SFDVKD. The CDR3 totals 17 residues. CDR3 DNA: TGTGCCACCAGTGATACTAGCGGGAAAAAACGCACCGGGGAGCTGTTTTTT. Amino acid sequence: CATSDTSGKKRTGELFF.

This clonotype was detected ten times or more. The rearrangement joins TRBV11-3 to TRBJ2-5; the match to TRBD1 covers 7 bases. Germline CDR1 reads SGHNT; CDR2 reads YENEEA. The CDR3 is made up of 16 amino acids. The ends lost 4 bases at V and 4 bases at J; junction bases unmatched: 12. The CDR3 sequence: CASSSEWDRTTETQYF. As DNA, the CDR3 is TGTGCCAGCAGCTCAGAATGGGACAGAACAACAGAGACCCAGTACTTC.